This T cell receptor beta chain was identified during a study of shared clonotypes between healthy human individuals. Between the trimmed V and J ends, which lost 4 bases and 1 base, there was a span of 11 bases. In germline, CDR1 is MNHEY, CDR2 SMNVEV (reference sequence). CDR3 length equals 14 residues. Recent vaccinations or acute infections were absent in the healthy HIV-negative adult donors. Study-wide results and caveats: Represented diversity (both genetic and exposure-history) was limited by the small number of donors.

Details on this clone: Antigen: not known.

The repertoire was sequenced with immunoSEQ multiplex PCR; TCRdb's copy has only in-frame clones and lacks some. The table shows 2 million to 2.5 million clones, with nearly 97% occurring only once. The V gene is TRBV27, the J gene TRBJ2-7; D is ambiguous. Sequenced input: naive CD4+ T cells sorted from blood. Subset described: CD45RA+ positively selected. The TCR was taken from a man between 18 and 29 years old in good health. Here the CDR3 reads CASSSYVGSYEQYF. The CDR3, as DNA: TGTGCCAGCAGTTCGTACGTGGGATCCTACGAGCAGTACTTC.